Listed here are 23 T cell receptor beta chains from one sample, sequenced in a study of shared clonotypes between healthy human individuals. Using immunoSEQ multiplex PCR, the repertoire was profiled, and TCRdb retains in-frame clones only, with some absent. Counted here are 2 million to 2.5 million clones, approximately 93% occurring once; the ten biggest clones make up 0.39%. Material for sequencing was naive CD4+ T cells from PBMCs. As for subset: CD45RA+ positively selected. These receptors were taken from a man between 18 and 35 years old in good health. Some clones in this sample may be carry-over from other donors' samples.

To note about this clone: Other DNA sequences within the sample encode an identical CDR3. The rearrangement links TRBV7-2 to TRBJ2-2, with D possibly matching TRBD2 (6 bases). Germline V gene lookup returns CDR1 SGHTA and CDR2 FQGNSA. Deletions cut 1 base from V and 4 bases from J, with 10 bases between. The CDR3 length is 15 residues. The CDR3 nucleotides are TGTGCCAGCAGCTTAGTTCTCGGGGGCACCGGGGAGCTGTTTTTT. Translated: CASSLVLGGTGELFF.

The rearrangement uses TRBV5-4 and TRBJ2-1; D not resolved. Germline CDR1 reads SGHNT; CDR2 reads YYREEE (reference sequence). The CDR3 totals 12 residues. Trimming stripped 5 bases from V and 9 bases from J, with 12 bases between. CDR3 nucleotides: TGTGCCAGCAGAGCCGTCTCTAGTGAGCAGTTCTTC. Protein: CASRAVSSEQFF.

The chain combines TRBV5-4 with TRBJ2-1; TRBD2 agrees at 7 bases. J was trimmed by 4 bases and V by 1 base; bases with no gene match: 8. CDR3 size: 16 residues. Germline V gives CDR1 SGHNT, CDR2 YYREEE (reference sequence). CDR3 coding DNA: TGTGCCAGCAGCTTGCAGGCGGCTAGCGGATACAATGAGCAGTTCTTC. The encoded protein is CASSLQAASGYNEQFF.

This rearrangement joins TRBV7-7 to TRBJ2-1; 7 bases align to TRBD2. The CDR3 loop spans 14 amino acids. V dropped 6 bases and J dropped 2; count of bases not matched to a gene: 4. Germline V gives CDR1 SSHAT, CDR2 FNYEAQ (reference sequence). The CDR3 DNA follows: TGTGCCAGCAGTCGGGGGGTTACCTACAATGAGCAGTTCTTC. It encodes CASSRGVTYNEQFF.

The gene calls are TRBV2 and TRBJ1-2; no clear D. Per germline, CDR1 SNHLY and CDR2 FYNNEI. V lost 4 bases and J lost 4, with 10 bases in between. The length of the CDR3 is 13 residues. The DNA for the CDR3 is TGTGCCAGCAGTGTTGTGGCGGCCTATGGCTACACCTTC. This sequence encodes CASSVVAAYGYTF.

The chain combines TRBV5-1 with TRBJ1-1; maybe TRBD1 (6 bases). Germline V gives CDR1 SGHRS, CDR2 YFSETQ. The CDR3 consists of 14 residues. V was shortened by 4 bases and J by 6 bases, with 16 bases between the two germline ends. CDR3: CASSPGRGGAEAFF. DNA of the CDR3: TGCGCCAGCAGCCCGGGTAGGGGGGGTGCTGAAGCTTTCTTT.

The chain uses TRBV2 and TRBJ2-7, with 8 bases matching TRBD1. Trimming at V came to 8 bases and at J to 6 bases, leaving 15 bases not matched to a gene. CDR3 length equals 15 residues. Per germline, CDR1 SNHLY and CDR2 FYNNEI. DNA of the CDR3: TGTGCCAGCGGGGACAGGCCTATTTTGGGCCGCGAGCAGTACTTC. Translated: CASGDRPILGREQYF.

This clone was counted only a few times. The gene calls are TRBV19 and TRBJ2-5; tentative D call: TRBD1 (5 bases). The CDR3 runs 14 residues. Germline V gene sequence: CDR1 LNHDA, CDR2 SQIVND (reference sequence). V gave up 10 bases and J gave up 5 bases, with 20 bases separating them. The CDR3 loop is CATTPGARRETQYF. In DNA, the CDR3 is TGTGCCACCACTCCTGGGGCCCGCCGGGAGACCCAGTACTTC. The full variable domain, in which reference TRBV19 and TRBJ2-5 provide the parts outside the CDR3, is DGGITQSPKYLFRKEGQNVTLSCEQNLNHDAMYWYRQDPGQGLRLIYYSQIVNDFQKGDIAEGYSVSREKKESFPLTVTSAQKNPTAFYLCATTPGARRETQYFGPGTRLLVL.

This chain links TRBV5-1 with TRBJ2-5; TRBD1 aligns across 7 bases. The CDR3 is 14 amino acids. Germline assignment: CDR1 SGHRS and CDR2 YFSETQ. V was pared by 8 bases and J by 2 bases, with 9 bases of the junction left unmatched. The CDR3 DNA reads as TGCGCCAGTACCACCGGGACAGATCAAGAGACCCAGTACTTC. Its translation is CASTTGTDQETQYF. The full variable domain, completed using reference TRBV5-1 and TRBJ2-5, is KAGVTQTPRYLIKTRGQQVTLSCSPISGHRSVSWYQQTPGQGLQFLFEYFSETQRNKGNFPGRFSGRQFSNSRSEMNVSTLELGDSALYLCASTTGTDQETQYFGPGTRLLVL.

The CDR3 reads CASSPLLYGSTDEQFF. The CDR3 coding sequence is TGTGCCAGCAGCCCCCTCCTATACGGGAGTACGGATGAGCAGTTCTTC. This chain links TRBV11-2 with TRBJ2-1; TRBD2 is a possible D gene (6 bases). The V gene's germline CDR1 is SGHAT and CDR2 FQNNGV. Between the trimmed V and J ends, which lost 5 bases and 8 bases, there was a span of 22 bases. CDR3 length equals 16 residues.

This chain connects TRBV14 to TRBJ2-5, with D hard to call. Germline CDR1 SGHDN, CDR2 FVKESK. V was trimmed by 2 bases and J by 6 bases, leaving 4 bases between them. The CDR3 spans 11 residues. For the CDR3, the DNA is TGTGCCAGCAGCCAAACCCAGACCCAGTACTTC. Encoded protein: CASSQTQTQYF.

As regards this clone: This CDR3 is also generated by other DNA sequences in the sample. The chain recombines TRBV7-9 with TRBJ2-7, with D unclear. V lost 9 bases and J lost 5, with 17 bases in between. This CDR3 spans 13 amino acids. Germline assignment: CDR1 SEHNR and CDR2 FQNEAQ (reference sequence). CDR3 coding DNA: TGTGCCAGTTCATGGACCGGTGTCAACGAGCAGTACTTC. Its translation: CASSWTGVNEQYF.

The chain couples TRBV5-4 to TRBJ1-3; D ambiguous. Between the trimmed V and J ends, which lost 1 base and 5 bases, there was a span of 10 bases. The CDR3 is made up of 14 amino acids. CDR1 and CDR2 from the germline V gene are SGHNT and YYREEE (reference sequence). Here the CDR3 reads CASSLWDSRNTIYF. Written as DNA, the CDR3 is TGTGCCAGCAGCTTGTGGGATTCGCGAAACACCATATATTTT.

The sample holds one count of this clone. This chain connects TRBV5-5 to TRBJ2-3, with 11 nucleotides matching TRBD1. Trimming cost V 5 bases and J 4 bases; bases outside gene matches: 6. The CDR3 is made up of 15 amino acids. The V gene's germline CDR1 is SGHKS and CDR2 YYEKEE (reference sequence). As DNA, the CDR3 is TGTGCCAGCAGGGCGGGACAGGGGGGAGCAGATACGCAGTATTTT. As protein: CASRAGQGGADTQYF.

The CDR3 DNA reads TGCAGCGTTAAGGGACAGTTGAACACTGAAGCTTTCTTT. This gives the protein CSVKGQLNTEAFF. The chain is built from TRBV29-1 and TRBJ1-1; 7 bases map to TRBD1. The V gene end was trimmed by 5 bases and the J gene end by 0 bases; junction bases not matched to a gene: 3. In germline, CDR1 is SQVTM, CDR2 ANQGSEA. The CDR3 covers 13 residues. Full variable domain (remainder filled in from reference TRBV29-1 and TRBJ1-1): SAVISQKPSRDICQRGTSLTIQCQVDSQVTMMFWYRQQPGQSLTLIATANQGSEATYESGFVIDKFPISRPNLTFSTLTVSNMSPEDSSIYLCSVKGQLNTEAFFGQGTRLTVV.

This clone was seen a few times. This chain uses TRBV30 with TRBJ1-1, with D possibly matching TRBD1 (5 bases). The CDR3 is made up of 13 amino acids. Trimming removed 3 bases at V and 2 bases at J, with 10 bases between. The germline CDR1 and CDR2 sequences are GTSNPN and SVGIG (reference sequence). The CDR3 sequence: CAWRAGKNTEAFF. The CDR3 nucleotides read TGTGCCTGGAGAGCAGGGAAAAACACTGAAGCTTTCTTT.

The chain uses TRBV11-2 and TRBJ1-1; possible D gene TRBD1, 5 bases. The V end was cut by 5 bases, the J end by 11 bases, with 21 bases between. CDR1 and CDR2 from the germline V gene are SGHAT and FQNNGV. This CDR3 has 14 residues. The CDR3 here is CASSPLVGQQGAFF. The CDR3 DNA reads as TGTGCCAGCAGCCCCTTGGTCGGACAACAAGGGGCTTTCTTT.

The chain couples TRBV9 to TRBJ2-2; unclear D gene. The V gene's germline CDR1 is SGDLS and CDR2 YYNGEE. Trimming pared 4 bases from V and 4 bases from J, leaving 14 bases between. The CDR3 is 15 amino acids. Here the CDR3 reads CASSPGPTSTGELFF. DNA for the CDR3: TGTGCCAGCAGCCCCGGACCGACGAGCACCGGGGAGCTGTTTTTT.

This rearrangement joins TRBV29-1 to TRBJ2-7; TRBD2 aligns across 8 bases. V lost 7 bases and J lost 3; bases outside the gene matches: 17. Germline lookup yields CDR1 SQVTM and CDR2 ANQGSEA. The CDR3 has 16 residues. The CDR3 DNA follows: TGCAGCGCCTCCAGTCCGACTAGCGAGAGGGGCTACGAGCAGTACTTC. Translated: CSASSPTSERGYEQYF.

This chain connects TRBV10-3 to TRBJ2-3; D remains unclear. There are 12 residues in the CDR3. Germline V gives CDR1 ENHRY, CDR2 SYGVKD. Between the trimmed V and J ends, which lost 8 bases and 4 bases, there was a span of 10 bases. The CDR3 is CAIRSPADTQYF. The CDR3, as DNA: TGTGCCATCCGAAGTCCAGCAGATACGCAGTATTTT.

This chain joins TRBV5-1 and TRBJ2-2; D unclear. Trimming shortened V by 0 bases and J by 4 bases, and 10 bases separated the two germline ends. Germline V lookup: CDR1 SGHRS, CDR2 YFSETQ. The CDR3 is 15 residues long. The CDR3 region has the DNA TGCGCCAGCAGCTTGGCGACGGGTCCCACCGGGGAGCTGTTTTTT. It yields the protein CASSLATGPTGELFF.

This clone was detected once. DNA of the CDR3: TGCGCCAGCAGCTTTCCGGGACAGGGTAATGAAAAACTGTTTTTT. Translating it yields CASSFPGQGNEKLFF. The chain joins TRBV5-1 to TRBJ1-4; 9 bases are shared with TRBD1. The CDR3 runs 15 residues. V lost 2 bases, J lost 4 bases, and 3 bases stayed unmatched. CDR1 and CDR2 (germline): SGHRS, YFSETQ.

The rearrangement links TRBV7-9 to TRBJ2-4; D unclear. The CDR3 length is 17 residues. Per germline, CDR1 SEHNR and CDR2 FQNEAQ (reference sequence). The V end was cut by 1 base, the J end by 0 bases, with 13 bases between. The CDR3: CASSLGWQRLAKNIQYF. CDR3 DNA sequence: TGTGCCAGCAGCTTAGGGTGGCAGAGGTTAGCCAAAAACATTCAGTACTTC.